Listed below are T cell receptor beta chains from one sample, sequenced in a study of regulatory T cells in long-lasting Graves disease. TCRdb reanalysed the multiplex PCR reads using MiXCR and keeps one entry per CDR3 protein. This table has around 460,000 distinct CDR3 sequences, 20% to 25% appearing once. Sequencing used peripheral blood mononuclear cells (PBMCs), obtained when the disease was refractory, from a patient treated with antithyroid drugs. These receptors were obtained from a female donor with Graves disease. Both conserved end residues are part of each CDR3. Each record gives: clone size, J gene, D gene, V gene, CDR3 DNA, CDR3 protein. The D gene is left open where the match is weak. Clone size is shown for a subset of rows, as once, few, many or a class of expanded clone.

>-|TRBJ2-2|-|TRBV29-1
TGCAGCGTTCAGCTCATCGGGGAGCTGTTTTTT
CSVQLIGELFF
>few|TRBJ2-2|-|TRBV20-1
TGCAGTGCTGGAGGGACTTTCCCCGCTGGGGTCGGGGAGCTGTTTTTT
CSAGGTFPAGVGELFF
>-|TRBJ1-1|-|TRBV5-1
TGCGCCAGCAGCTTGGCTTTTGGGGACAAATACACTGAAGCTTTCTTT
CASSLAFGDKYTEAFF
>many|TRBJ1-4|-|TRBV9
TGTGCCAGCAGCGCCTCCGGTGGGGGTAAACTGTTTTTT
CASSASGGGKLFF
>-|TRBJ2-4|TRBD2|TRBV10-3
TGTGCCATCAGTGAGACTAGCGGGTCAGGGAACATTCAGTACTTC
CAISETSGSGNIQYF
>-|TRBJ1-1|-|TRBV18
TGTGCCAGCTCACCACCCCTGACCACTGAAGCTTTCTTT
CASSPPLTTEAFF
>few|TRBJ2-7|-|TRBV20-1
TGCAGTGCCACTAGGAGCGCCGCTGGCTACGCCGGGCCTTACGAGCAGTACTTC
CSATRSAAGYAGPYEQYF
>many|TRBJ1-3|-|TRBV28
TGTGCCAGCGGCATCGGGGAAAACACCATATATTTT
CASGIGENTIYF
>-|TRBJ1-1|-|TRBV29-1
TGCAGCGTCGTCTCGAGACATATTAACCAGAACACTGAAGCTTTCTTT
CSVVSRHINQNTEAFF
>many|TRBJ2-7|TRBD1|TRBV12-3/TRBV12-4
TGTGCCAGCAGTCCAGGGGGACAGGCCTACGAGCAGTACTTC
CASSPGGQAYEQYF
>few|TRBJ1-1|-|TRBV19
TGTGCCAGTAGGTGGGAGACTGAAGCTTTCTTT
CASRWETEAFF
>many|TRBJ2-7|-|TRBV27
TGTGCCAGCGGTAAGGGTGGGTCCTACGAGCAGTACTTC
CASGKGGSYEQYF
>many|TRBJ2-2|TRBD1|TRBV6-1
TGTGCCAGCAGCCCGAACCCCGGGACAGGAAGGAGTCCCGGGGAGCTGTTTTTT
CASSPNPGTGRSPGELFF
>-|TRBJ2-5|TRBD2|TRBV4-1
TGCGCCAGCAGCCAAGTCCTACTAGCGGGAACGGAGACCCAGTACTTC
CASSQVLLAGTETQYF
>many|TRBJ2-7|-|TRBV10-1
TGTGCCAGCAGTGACGGGGGTTACGAGCAGTACTTC
CASSDGGYEQYF
>many|TRBJ2-7|TRBD1|TRBV7-8
TGTGCCAGCAGCTATGATCCGGGACAGGGGTCCCACGAGCAGTACTTC
CASSYDPGQGSHEQYF
>few|TRBJ1-5|-|TRBV7-9
TGTGCCAGCAGCTTAGGACGGGACGGCAATCAGCCCCAGCATTTT
CASSLGRDGNQPQHF
>many|TRBJ2-7|-|TRBV3-1
TGTGCCAGCAGCCAAGAATCTCGGGAGCAGTACTTC
CASSQESREQYF
>-|TRBJ2-5|-|TRBV7-7
TGTGCTAGCAGCTTAGCCTATAGGACAGAAGAGACCCAGTACTTC
CASSLAYRTEETQYF
>-|TRBJ1-2|-|TRBV6-2/TRBV6-3
TGTGCCAGCACAGGTTTTGATCATGGTAGCTACACCTTC
CASTGFDHGSYTF
>-|TRBJ2-7|-|TRBV6-2/TRBV6-3
TGTGCCAGCAATGCGTCGCCTCTTACCTACGAGCAGTACTTC
CASNASPLTYEQYF
>-|TRBJ1-4|TRBD1|TRBV11-2
TGTGCCAGCTCTCCCGGGACAGGGTTTGCTAATGAAAAACTGTTTTTT
CASSPGTGFANEKLFF
>few|TRBJ2-7|-|TRBV4-3
TGCGCCAGCAGCCAAGACGCGGGCACCTACGAGCAGTACTTC
CASSQDAGTYEQYF
>-|TRBJ1-6|TRBD1|TRBV14
TGTGCCAGCAGCTATGGGACAGCGTATTTTTATAATTCACCCCTCCACTTT
CASSYGTAYFYNSPLHF
>many|TRBJ1-3|TRBD1|TRBV12-3/TRBV12-4
TGTGCCAGCAGTCGAGGGACAGGGGATGGAAACACCATATATTTT
CASSRGTGDGNTIYF
>many|TRBJ1-2|-|TRBV19
TGTGCCAGTAGCCCAGGACTGGTCGGCTATGGCTACACCTTC
CASSPGLVGYGYTF
>-|TRBJ2-1|TRBD2|TRBV3-1
TGTGCCAGCAGCCAGGGGATAGCGGGGGCGGAGGAGCAGTTCTTC
CASSQGIAGAEEQFF
>many|TRBJ2-7|TRBD1|TRBV28
TGTGCCAGCAGTCCCTGGGGGACAGGACGCTACTACGAGCAGTACTTC
CASSPWGTGRYYEQYF
>few|TRBJ2-3|-|TRBV7-2
TGTGCCAGCAGCTTAGGATCTAGCGGCACAGATACGCAGTATTTT
CASSLGSSGTDTQYF
>many|TRBJ2-5|TRBD2|TRBV28
TGTGCCAGCAGTCCCGGGACTAGCGGGAGAAGAGAGACCCAGTACTTC
CASSPGTSGRRETQYF
>many|TRBJ1-4|-|TRBV7-9
TGTGCCAGCAGCGGACGACGGAGGGTGGTTGAAAAACTGTTTTTT
CASSGRRRVVEKLFF
>-|TRBJ2-5|-|TRBV2
TGTGCCAGCAGTGAGGGTCGGTACCAAGAGACCCAGTACTTC
CASSEGRYQETQYF
>many|TRBJ2-7|-|TRBV27
TGTGCCAGCAGTTTATCATTCGGGGGTTACGAGCAGTACTTC
CASSLSFGGYEQYF
>-|TRBJ1-1|-|TRBV20-1
TGCAGTGCTAGACCGCCGCAAAACACTGAGGCTTTCTTT
CSARPPQNTEAFF
>-|TRBJ1-1|-|TRBV5-5
TGTGCCAGCAGCTTGGCCCGGGGCTCACCAGAAGCTTTCTTT
CASSLARGSPEAFF
>many|TRBJ1-2|TRBD1|TRBV29-1
TGCAGCGTTGAAAGGGATGGACAGGGAAGAGACTATGGCTACACCTTC
CSVERDGQGRDYGYTF
>-|TRBJ1-1|-|TRBV25-1
TGTGCCAGCAGTGAATATGCCAGAGAGAACACTGAAGCTTTCTTT
CASSEYARENTEAFF
>-|TRBJ1-2|TRBD1|TRBV3-1
TGTGCCAGCAGCCGGGGACAGGGCGAGGGGGGCTACACCTTC
CASSRGQGEGGYTF
>-|TRBJ2-5|-|TRBV6-5
TGTGCCAGCGGTTACGAGAGGAGGGAGACCCAGTACTTC
CASGYERRETQYF
>many|TRBJ1-2|-|TRBV28
TGTGCCAGCATTTCCACCAGGGGCTACACCTTC
CASISTRGYTF
>-|TRBJ1-1|-|TRBV30
TGTGCCCGTACACAGGGCGTCACGACTGAAGCTTTCTTT
CARTQGVTTEAFF
>few|TRBJ2-2|TRBD1|TRBV6-2/TRBV6-3
TGTGCCAGCAGTTACCTAAGACAGGGGGGCACCGGGGAGCTGTTTTTT
CASSYLRQGGTGELFF
>few|TRBJ1-1|-|TRBV19
TGTGCCAGTAGTATGAGGACACTCGGGCCCGGTTTCCCCATGAACACTGAAGCTTTCTTT
CASSMRTLGPGFPMNTEAFF
>few|TRBJ1-4|-|TRBV6-1
TGTGCCAGCAGTGCCGCCTTAGATGAAAAACTGTTTTTT
CASSAALDEKLFF
>-|TRBJ2-6|-|TRBV18
TGTGCCAGCTCAAGGGACACCACCACTGGGGCCAACGTCCTGACTTTC
CASSRDTTTGANVLTF
>many|TRBJ2-5|TRBD2|TRBV3-1
TGTGCCAGCAGGCCCACTAGCGGGGGGAAGAATAAAGAGACCCAGTACTTC
CASRPTSGGKNKETQYF
>many|TRBJ2-7|-|TRBV28
TGTGCCAGCAGTCAGCCGGTATCCTACGAGCAGTACTTC
CASSQPVSYEQYF
>few|TRBJ2-6|-|TRBV28
TGTGCCAGCGAGGGAGATTCTGGGGCCAACGTCCTGACTTTC
CASEGDSGANVLTF
>-|TRBJ2-3|-|TRBV27
TGTGCCAGCAGTTTAGCCAGGGTCACAGATACGCAGTATTTT
CASSLARVTDTQYF
>many|TRBJ2-5|TRBD1|TRBV3-1
TGTGCCAGCAGCCGTGGGACAGAAGAGACCCAGTACTTC
CASSRGTEETQYF
>many|TRBJ2-7|TRBD2|TRBV20-1
TGCAGTGCTAGAGCGGGAGGGCCCTCTCTCGAGCAGTACTTC
CSARAGGPSLEQYF
>-|TRBJ2-1|-|TRBV27
TGTGCCAGCAGGGGTTTAGACAGGGAGGACAATGAGCAGTTCTTC
CASRGLDREDNEQFF
>-|TRBJ1-2|-|TRBV6-5
TGTGCCAGCAGTTCTCGACACGGGGCCTATGGCTACACCTTC
CASSSRHGAYGYTF
>few|TRBJ2-3|TRBD2|TRBV27
TGTGCCAGCAGTGAATCCGGGACTAGCATAACAGATACGCAGTATTTT
CASSESGTSITDTQYF
>many|TRBJ1-6|TRBD1|TRBV28
TGTGCCAGCAGCCATTGGGCAGGGGGCGGAAATAATTCACCCCTCCACTTT
CASSHWAGGGNNSPLHF
>many|TRBJ1-2|-|TRBV24-1
TGTGCCACCAGTGACCCTACAGGGCTCTATGGCTACACCTTC
CATSDPTGLYGYTF
>-|TRBJ1-4|-|TRBV4-1
TGCGCCAGCAGCCGCCTAGGGGAAAAACTGTTTTTT
CASSRLGEKLFF
>-|TRBJ1-6|-|TRBV7-9
TGTGCCAGCAGCCCAGAGCAGGGGAATTCACCCCTCCACTTT
CASSPEQGNSPLHF